The clone carrying this T cell receptor (beta chain) was seen at least ten times. Its antigen is still unknown. TCRdb passed the reads through MiXCR, listing each CDR3 protein once. The sample has under 200,000 distinct CDR3 sequences; roughly 9.8% are singletons. This specimen belongs to a study of T cell repertoires in cytomegalovirus infection. Study in general: In public TCR beta signatures, there were indications of both CMV infection and matching HLA type. The study, taken as a whole, reports: There were carriers of CMV plus the relevant HLA, and cumulative public TCR beta family frequency identified them. Dominating the ex vivo response were TCR beta clonotypes that were CMV-specific and HLA-C-restricted.

CDR1 and CDR2 (germline): DFQATT, SNEGSKA (reference sequence). The CDR3 has 14 amino acids. Trimming removed 6 bases at V and 0 bases at J, with 12 bases between. The TCR comes from a human donor in good health (CMV status not recorded). Some clones in this sample may be carry-over from other donors' samples. The sequencing input was PBMCs. The chain employs TRBV20-1 and TRBJ2-1, with a possible D match to TRBD1 (6 bases). The CDR3 nucleotides are TGCAGTGCAGAAGGGGGTAGCTCCTACAATGAGCAGTTCTTC. Translated, it gives CSAEGGSSYNEQFF.